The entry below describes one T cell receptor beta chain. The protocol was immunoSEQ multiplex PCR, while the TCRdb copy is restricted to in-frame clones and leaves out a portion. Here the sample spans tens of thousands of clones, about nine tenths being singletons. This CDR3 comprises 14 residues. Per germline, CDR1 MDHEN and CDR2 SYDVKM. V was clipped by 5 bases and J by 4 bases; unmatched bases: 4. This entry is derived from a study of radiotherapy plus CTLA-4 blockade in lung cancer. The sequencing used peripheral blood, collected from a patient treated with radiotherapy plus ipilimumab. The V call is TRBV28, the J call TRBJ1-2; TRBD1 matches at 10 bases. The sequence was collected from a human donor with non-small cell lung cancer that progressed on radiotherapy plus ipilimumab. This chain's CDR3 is CASSGQGGFYGYTF. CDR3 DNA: TGTGCCAGCAGTGGACAGGGGGGGTTCTATGGCTACACCTTC.